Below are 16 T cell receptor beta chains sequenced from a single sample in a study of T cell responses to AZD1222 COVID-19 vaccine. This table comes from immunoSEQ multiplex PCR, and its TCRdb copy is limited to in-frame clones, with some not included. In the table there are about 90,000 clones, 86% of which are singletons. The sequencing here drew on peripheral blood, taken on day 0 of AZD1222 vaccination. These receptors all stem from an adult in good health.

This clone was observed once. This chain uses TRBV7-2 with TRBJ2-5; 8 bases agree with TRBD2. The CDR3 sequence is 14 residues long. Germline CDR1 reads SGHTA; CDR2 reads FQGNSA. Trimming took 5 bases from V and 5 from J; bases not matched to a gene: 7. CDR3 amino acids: CASSARRGAETQYF. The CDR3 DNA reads TGTGCCAGCAGCGCCCGGCGGGGGGCCGAGACCCAGTACTTC.

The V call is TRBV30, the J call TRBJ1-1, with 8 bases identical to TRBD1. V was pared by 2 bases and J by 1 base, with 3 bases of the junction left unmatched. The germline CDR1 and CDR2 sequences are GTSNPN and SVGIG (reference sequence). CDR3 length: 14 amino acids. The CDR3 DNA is TGTGCCTGGAGTACCGGGACAGGGAACACTGAAGCTTTCTTT. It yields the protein CAWSTGTGNTEAFF. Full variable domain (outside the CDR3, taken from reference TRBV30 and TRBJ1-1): SQTIHQWPATLVQPVGSPLSLECTVEGTSNPNLYWYRQAAGRGLQLLFYSVGIGQISSEVPQNLSASRPQDRQFILSSKKLLLSDSGFYLCAWSTGTGNTEAFFGQGTRLTVV.

The CDR3 region has the DNA TGCGCCAGCAGCTTGGCCAACTCAGGGGGCCGATCACCCCTCCACTTT. This gives the protein CASSLANSGGRSPLHF. The chain links TRBV5-1 to TRBJ1-6, with TRBD1 matching 8 bases. Looked up from germline, CDR1 is SGHRS and CDR2 is YFSETQ. This CDR3 is 16 amino acids long. V gave up 0 bases and J gave up 10 bases; unmatched junction bases: 9.

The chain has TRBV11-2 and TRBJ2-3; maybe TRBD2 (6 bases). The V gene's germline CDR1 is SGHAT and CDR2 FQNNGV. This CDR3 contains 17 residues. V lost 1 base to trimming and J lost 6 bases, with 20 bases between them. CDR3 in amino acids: CASSLVGGPSTPDTQYF. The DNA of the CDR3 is TGTGCCAGCAGCTTAGTAGGAGGGCCCTCCACCCCGGATACGCAGTATTTT.

The chain's CDR3 is CASSFRDSNQPQHF. The CDR3 nucleotides read TGTGCCAGCAGCTTCCGGGACAGCAATCAGCCCCAGCATTTT. The chain joins TRBV7-2 to TRBJ1-5; D perhaps matches TRBD1 (5 bases). The CDR3 has 14 residues. CDR1 is SGHTA and CDR2 is FQGNSA in the germline V gene. The V end lost 3 bases, the J end lost 1 base, and 7 bases lay between the germline ends.

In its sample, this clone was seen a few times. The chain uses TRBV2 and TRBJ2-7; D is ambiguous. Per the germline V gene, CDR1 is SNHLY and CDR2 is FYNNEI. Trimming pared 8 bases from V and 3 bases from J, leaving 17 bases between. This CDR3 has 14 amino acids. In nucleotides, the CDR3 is TGTGCCAGCCCTTCTCGGGTATCCTACTACGAGCAGTACTTC. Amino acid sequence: CASPSRVSYYEQYF. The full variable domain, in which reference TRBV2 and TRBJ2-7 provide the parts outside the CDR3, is EPEVTQTPSHQVTQMGQEVILRCVPISNHLYFYWYRQILGQKVEFLVSFYNNEISEKSEIFDDQFSVERPDGSNFTLKIRSTKLEDSAMYFCASPSRVSYYEQYFGPGTRLTVT.

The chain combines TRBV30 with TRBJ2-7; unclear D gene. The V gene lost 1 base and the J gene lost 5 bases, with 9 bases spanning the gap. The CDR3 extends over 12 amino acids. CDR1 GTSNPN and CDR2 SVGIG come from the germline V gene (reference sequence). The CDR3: CAWSAPANEQYF. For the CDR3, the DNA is TGTGCCTGGAGTGCCCCGGCGAACGAGCAGTACTTC.

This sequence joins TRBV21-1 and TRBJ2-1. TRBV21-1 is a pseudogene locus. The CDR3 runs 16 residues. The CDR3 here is CASIIRGLLHYNEQFF. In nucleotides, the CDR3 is TGTGCCAGCATAATACGGGGGCTTCTCCACTACAATGAGCAGTTCTTC.

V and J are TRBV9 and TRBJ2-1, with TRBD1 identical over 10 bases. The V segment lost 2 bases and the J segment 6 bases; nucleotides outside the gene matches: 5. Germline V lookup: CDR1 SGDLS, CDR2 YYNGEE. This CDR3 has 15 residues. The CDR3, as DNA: TGTGCCAGCAGCGTGGGACAGGGGTTCGGCAATGAGCAGTTCTTC. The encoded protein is CASSVGQGFGNEQFF.

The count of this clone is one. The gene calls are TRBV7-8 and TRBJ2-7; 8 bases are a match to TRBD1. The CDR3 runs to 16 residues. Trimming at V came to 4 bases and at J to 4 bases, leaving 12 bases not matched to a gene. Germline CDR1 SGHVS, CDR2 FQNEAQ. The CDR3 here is CASSSPVDRDKYEQYF. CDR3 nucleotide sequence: TGTGCCAGCAGCTCCCCTGTGGACAGGGATAAGTACGAGCAGTACTTC.

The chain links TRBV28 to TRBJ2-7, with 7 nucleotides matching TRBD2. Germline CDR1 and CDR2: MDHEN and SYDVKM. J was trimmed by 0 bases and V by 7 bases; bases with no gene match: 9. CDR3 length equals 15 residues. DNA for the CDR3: TGTGCCAGCATCACCAGCGGGGCGAGCTCCTACGAGCAGTACTTC. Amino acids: CASITSGASSYEQYF.

The CDR3 loop reads CASSLTGQHSSYEQYF. CDR3 sequence (DNA): TGTGCCAGCAGTTTAACGGGACAACATTCCTCCTACGAGCAGTACTTC. This sequence joins TRBV27 and TRBJ2-7; possibly TRBD1 for D (6 bases). The CDR3 contains 16 residues. Trimming shortened V by 2 bases and J by 0 bases, and 14 bases separated the two germline ends. Germline V lookup: CDR1 MNHEY, CDR2 SMNVEV (reference sequence).

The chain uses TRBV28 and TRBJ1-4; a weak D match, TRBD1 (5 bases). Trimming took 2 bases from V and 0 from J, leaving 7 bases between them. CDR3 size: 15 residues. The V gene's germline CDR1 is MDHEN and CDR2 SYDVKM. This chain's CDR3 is CASSLTGATNEKLFF. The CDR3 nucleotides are TGTGCCAGCAGTTTAACAGGTGCAACTAATGAAAAACTGTTTTTT.

Written as DNA, the CDR3 is TGCAGTGCCGTATCGCCGGGCTTTCTGTTCTTC. Its protein product is CSAVSPGFLFF. The V gene is TRBV20-1, the J gene TRBJ2-1, with D hard to call. CDR1 is DFQATT and CDR2 is SNEGSKA in the germline V gene (reference sequence). CDR3 length: 11 amino acids. V lost 6 bases, J lost 15 bases, and 18 bases lay in between.

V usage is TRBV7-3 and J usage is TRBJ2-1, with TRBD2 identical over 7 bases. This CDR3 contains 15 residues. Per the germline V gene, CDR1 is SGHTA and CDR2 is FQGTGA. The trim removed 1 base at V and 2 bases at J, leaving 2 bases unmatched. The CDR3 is CASSLMAGAYNEQFF. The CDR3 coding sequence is TGTGCCAGCAGCTTAATGGCGGGAGCCTACAATGAGCAGTTCTTC.

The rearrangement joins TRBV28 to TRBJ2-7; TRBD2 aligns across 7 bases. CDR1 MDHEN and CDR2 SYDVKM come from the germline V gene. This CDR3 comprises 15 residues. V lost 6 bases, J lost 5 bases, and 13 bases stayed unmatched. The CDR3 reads CASRVASGQTHEQYF. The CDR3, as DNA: TGTGCCAGCAGAGTGGCTAGCGGTCAAACCCACGAGCAGTACTTC.